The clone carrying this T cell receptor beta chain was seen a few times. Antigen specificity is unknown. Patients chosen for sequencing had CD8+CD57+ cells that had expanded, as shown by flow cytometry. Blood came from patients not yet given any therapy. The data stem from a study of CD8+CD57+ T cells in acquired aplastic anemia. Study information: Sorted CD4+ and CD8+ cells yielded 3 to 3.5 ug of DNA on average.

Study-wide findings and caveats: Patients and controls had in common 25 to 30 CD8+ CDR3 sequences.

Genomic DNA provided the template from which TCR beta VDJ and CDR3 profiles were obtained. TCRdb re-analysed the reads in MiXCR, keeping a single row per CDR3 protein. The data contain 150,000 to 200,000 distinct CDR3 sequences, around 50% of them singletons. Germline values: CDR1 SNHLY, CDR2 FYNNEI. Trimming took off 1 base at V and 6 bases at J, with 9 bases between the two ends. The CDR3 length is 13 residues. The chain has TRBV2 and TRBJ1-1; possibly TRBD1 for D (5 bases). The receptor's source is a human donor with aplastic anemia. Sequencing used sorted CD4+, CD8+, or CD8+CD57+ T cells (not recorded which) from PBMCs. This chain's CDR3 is CASSEGEGSEAFF. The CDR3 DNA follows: TGTGCCAGCAGTGAAGGGGAGGGGTCTGAAGCTTTCTTT.